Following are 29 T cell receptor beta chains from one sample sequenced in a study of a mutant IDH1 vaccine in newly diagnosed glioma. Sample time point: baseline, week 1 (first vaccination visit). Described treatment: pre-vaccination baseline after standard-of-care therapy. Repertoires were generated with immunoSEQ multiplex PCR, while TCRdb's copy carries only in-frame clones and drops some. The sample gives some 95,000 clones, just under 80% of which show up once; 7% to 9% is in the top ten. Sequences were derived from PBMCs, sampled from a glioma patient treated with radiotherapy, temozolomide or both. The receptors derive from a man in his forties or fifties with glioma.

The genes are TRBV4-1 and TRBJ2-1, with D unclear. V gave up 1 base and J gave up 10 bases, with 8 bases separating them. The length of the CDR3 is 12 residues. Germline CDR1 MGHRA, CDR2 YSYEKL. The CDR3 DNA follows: TGCGCCAGCAGCCAAGTAGGGCGGGAGCAGTTCTTC. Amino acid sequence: CASSQVGREQFF.

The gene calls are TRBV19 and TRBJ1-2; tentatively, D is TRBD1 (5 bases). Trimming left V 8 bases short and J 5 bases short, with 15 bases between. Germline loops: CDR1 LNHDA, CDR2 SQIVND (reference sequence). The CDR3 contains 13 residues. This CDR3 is CASCPGPRYGYTF. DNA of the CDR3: TGTGCCAGTTGCCCGGGACCGAGGTATGGCTACACCTTC.

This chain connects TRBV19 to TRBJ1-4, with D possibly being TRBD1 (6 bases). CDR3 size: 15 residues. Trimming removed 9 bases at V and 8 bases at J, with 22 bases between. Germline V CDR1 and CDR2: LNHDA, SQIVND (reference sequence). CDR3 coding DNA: TGTGCCAGCACCTCCCTGAGGGGGGCGGGGGAAAAACTGTTTTTT. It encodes CASTSLRGAGEKLFF.

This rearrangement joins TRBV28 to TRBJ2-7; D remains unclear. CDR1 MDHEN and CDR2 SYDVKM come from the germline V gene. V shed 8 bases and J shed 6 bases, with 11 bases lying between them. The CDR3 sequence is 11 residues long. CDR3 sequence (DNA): TGTGCCAGCGGTATATCGTTCGAGCAGTACTTC. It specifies CASGISFEQYF.

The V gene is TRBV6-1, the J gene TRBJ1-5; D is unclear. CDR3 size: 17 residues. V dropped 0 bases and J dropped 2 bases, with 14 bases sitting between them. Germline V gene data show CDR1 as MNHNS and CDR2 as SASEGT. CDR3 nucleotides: TGTGCCAGCAGTGAAGCGAAAGGAGGGTTCGGCAATCAGCCCCAGCATTTT. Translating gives CASSEAKGGFGNQPQHF.

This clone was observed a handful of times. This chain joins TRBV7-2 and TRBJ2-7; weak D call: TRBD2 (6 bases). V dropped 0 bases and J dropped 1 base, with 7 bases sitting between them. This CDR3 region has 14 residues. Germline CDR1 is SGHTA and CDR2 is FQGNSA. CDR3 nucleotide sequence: TGTGCCAGCAGCTTAGCCGCGGGGTCCTACGAGCAGTACTTC. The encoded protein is CASSLAAGSYEQYF.

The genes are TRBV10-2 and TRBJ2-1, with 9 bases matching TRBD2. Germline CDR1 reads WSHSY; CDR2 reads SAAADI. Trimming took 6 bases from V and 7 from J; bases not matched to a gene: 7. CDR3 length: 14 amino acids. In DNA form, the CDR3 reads TGCGCCAGCAGGCTGACTAGCGGATTAAATGAGCAGTTCTTC. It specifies CASRLTSGLNEQFF.

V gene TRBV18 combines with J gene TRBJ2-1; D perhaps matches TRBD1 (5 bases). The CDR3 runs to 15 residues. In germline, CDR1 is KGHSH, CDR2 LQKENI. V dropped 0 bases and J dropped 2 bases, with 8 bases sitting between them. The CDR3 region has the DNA TGTGCCAGCTCACCACCCTTACAGGCCTACAATGAGCAGTTCTTC. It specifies CASSPPLQAYNEQFF.

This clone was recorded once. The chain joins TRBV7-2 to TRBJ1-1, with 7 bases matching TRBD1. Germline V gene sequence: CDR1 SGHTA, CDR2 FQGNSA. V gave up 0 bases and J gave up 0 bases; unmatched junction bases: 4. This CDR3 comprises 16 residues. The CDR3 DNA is TGTGCCAGCAGCTTAGCGCGGACAGGAATGAACACTGAAGCTTTCTTT. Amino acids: CASSLARTGMNTEAFF.

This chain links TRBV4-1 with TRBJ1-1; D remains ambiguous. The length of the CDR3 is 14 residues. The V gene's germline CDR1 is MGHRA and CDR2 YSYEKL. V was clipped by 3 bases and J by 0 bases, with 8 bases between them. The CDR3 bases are TGCGCCAGCAGCCACGGACGGGTGAACACTGAAGCTTTCTTT. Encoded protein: CASSHGRVNTEAFF.

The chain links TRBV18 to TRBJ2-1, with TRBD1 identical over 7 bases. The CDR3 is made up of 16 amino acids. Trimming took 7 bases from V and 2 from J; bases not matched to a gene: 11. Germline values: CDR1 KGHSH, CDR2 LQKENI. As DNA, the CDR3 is TGTGCCAGCTTAAAGCCGACAGGGAATGCCTACAATGAGCAGTTCTTC. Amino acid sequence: CASLKPTGNAYNEQFF.

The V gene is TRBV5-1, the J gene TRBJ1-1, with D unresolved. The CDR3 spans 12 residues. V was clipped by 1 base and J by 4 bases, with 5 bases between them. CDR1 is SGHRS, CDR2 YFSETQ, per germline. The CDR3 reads CASSLTSTEAFF. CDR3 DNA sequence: TGCGCCAGCAGCTTGACCAGCACTGAAGCTTTCTTT. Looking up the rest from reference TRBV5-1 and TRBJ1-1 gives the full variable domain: KAGVTQTPRYLIKTRGQQVTLSCSPISGHRSVSWYQQTPGQGLQFLFEYFSETQRNKGNFPGRFSGRQFSNSRSEMNVSTLELGDSALYLCASSLTSTEAFFGQGTRLTVV.

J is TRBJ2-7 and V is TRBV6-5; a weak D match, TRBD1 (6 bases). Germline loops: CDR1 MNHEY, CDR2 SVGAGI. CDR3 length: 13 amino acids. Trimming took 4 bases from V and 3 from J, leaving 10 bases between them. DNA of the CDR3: TGTGCCAGCAGTTCCTGGGACAACTACGAGCAGTACTTC. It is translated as CASSSWDNYEQYF.

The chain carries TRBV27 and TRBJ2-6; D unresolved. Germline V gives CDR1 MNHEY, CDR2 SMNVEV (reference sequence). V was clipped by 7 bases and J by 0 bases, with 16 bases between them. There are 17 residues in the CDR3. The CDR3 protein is CASMTATGVSGANVLTF. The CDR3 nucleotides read TGTGCCAGCATGACGGCCACGGGTGTCTCTGGGGCCAACGTCCTGACTTTC.

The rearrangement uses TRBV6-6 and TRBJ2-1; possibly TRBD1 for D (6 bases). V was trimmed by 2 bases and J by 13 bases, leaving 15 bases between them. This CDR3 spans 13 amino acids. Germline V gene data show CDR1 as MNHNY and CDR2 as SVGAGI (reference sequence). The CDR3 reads CASSYRADSRQFF. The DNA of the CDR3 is TGTGCCAGCAGTTACCGGGCGGACAGTCGTCAGTTCTTC.

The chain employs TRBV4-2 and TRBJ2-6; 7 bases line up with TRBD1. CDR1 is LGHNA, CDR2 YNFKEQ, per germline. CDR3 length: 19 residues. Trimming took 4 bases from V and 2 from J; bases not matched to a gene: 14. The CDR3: CASSPVSGRGSTGANVLTF. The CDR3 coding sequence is TGTGCCAGCAGCCCAGTAAGTGGCAGGGGGTCGACTGGGGCCAACGTCCTGACTTTC.

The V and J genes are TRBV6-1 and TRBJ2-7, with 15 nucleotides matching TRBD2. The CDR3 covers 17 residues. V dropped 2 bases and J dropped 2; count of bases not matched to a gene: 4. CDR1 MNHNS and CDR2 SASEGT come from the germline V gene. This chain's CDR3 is CASSESGTSGRTYEQYF. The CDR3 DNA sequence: TGTGCCAGCAGTGAATCCGGGACTAGCGGGAGGACCTACGAGCAGTACTTC.

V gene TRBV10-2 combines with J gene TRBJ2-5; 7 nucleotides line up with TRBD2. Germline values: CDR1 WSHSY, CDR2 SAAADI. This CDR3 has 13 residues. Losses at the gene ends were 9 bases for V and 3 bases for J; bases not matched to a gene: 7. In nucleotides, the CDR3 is TGCGCCAGGCTGCCCGGGACTAAAGAGACCCAGTACTTC. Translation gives CARLPGTKETQYF.

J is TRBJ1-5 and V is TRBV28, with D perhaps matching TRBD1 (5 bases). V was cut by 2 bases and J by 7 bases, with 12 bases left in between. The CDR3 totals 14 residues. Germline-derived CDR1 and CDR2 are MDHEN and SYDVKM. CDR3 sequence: CASSLAGFGQPQHF. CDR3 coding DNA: TGTGCCAGCAGTTTAGCAGGGTTTGGGCAGCCCCAGCATTTT. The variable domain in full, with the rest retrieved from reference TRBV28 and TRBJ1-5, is DVKVTQSSRYLVKRTGEKVFLECVQDMDHENMFWYRQDPGLGLRLIYFSYDVKMKEKGDIPEGYSVSREKKERFSLILESASTNQTSMYLCASSLAGFGQPQHFGDGTRLSIL.

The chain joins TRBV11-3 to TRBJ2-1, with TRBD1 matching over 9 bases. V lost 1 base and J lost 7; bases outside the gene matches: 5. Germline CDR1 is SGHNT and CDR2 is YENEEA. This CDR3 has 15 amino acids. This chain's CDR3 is CASSLGGTGRNEQFF. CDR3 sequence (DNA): TGTGCCAGCAGCTTAGGTGGGACAGGGAGAAATGAGCAGTTCTTC.

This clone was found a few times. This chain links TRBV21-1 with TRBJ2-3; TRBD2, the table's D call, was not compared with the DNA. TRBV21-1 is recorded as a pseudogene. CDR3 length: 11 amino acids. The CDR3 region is CGRRPTDTQYF. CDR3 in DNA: TGTGGACGGAGACCCACAGATACGCAGTATTTT.

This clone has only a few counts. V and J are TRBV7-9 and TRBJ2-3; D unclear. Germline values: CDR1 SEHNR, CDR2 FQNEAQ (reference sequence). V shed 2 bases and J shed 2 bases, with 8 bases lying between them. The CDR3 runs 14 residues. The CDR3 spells CASSLPAPTDTQYF. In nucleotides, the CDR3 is TGTGCCAGCAGCTTACCAGCCCCCACAGATACGCAGTATTTT. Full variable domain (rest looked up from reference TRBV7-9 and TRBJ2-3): DTGVSQNPRHKITKRGQNVTFRCDPISEHNRLYWYRQTLGQGPEFLTYFQNEAQLEKSRLLSDRFSAERPKGSFSTLEIQRTEQGDSAMYLCASSLPAPTDTQYFGPGTRLTVL.

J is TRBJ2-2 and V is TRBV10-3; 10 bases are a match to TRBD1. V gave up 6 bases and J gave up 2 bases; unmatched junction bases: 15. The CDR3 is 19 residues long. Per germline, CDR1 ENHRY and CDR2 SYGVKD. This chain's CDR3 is CAIRDTRGTGVINTGELFF. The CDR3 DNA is TGTGCCATCAGAGATACCCGAGGGACAGGGGTCATTAACACCGGGGAGCTGTTTTTT.

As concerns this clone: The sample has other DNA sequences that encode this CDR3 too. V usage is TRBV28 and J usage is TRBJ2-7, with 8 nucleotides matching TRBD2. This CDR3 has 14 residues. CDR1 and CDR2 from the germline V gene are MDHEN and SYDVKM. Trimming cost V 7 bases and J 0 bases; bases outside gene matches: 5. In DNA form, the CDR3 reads TGTGCCAGCAAGCCAGGGACTAGCTCCTACGAGCAGTACTTC. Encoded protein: CASKPGTSSYEQYF.

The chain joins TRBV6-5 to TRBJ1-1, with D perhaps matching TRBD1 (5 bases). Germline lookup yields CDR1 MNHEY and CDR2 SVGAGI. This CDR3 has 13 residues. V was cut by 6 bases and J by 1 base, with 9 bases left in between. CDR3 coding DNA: TGTGCCAGCAGCAACGGGGCGAACACTGAAGCTTTCTTT. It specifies CASSNGANTEAFF.

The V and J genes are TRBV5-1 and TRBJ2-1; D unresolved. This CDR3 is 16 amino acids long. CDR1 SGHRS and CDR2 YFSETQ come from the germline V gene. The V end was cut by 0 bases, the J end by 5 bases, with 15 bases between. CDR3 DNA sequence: TGCGCCAGCAGCTTGGTCCTTAACAACAGAGACAATGAGCAGTTCTTC. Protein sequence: CASSLVLNNRDNEQFF.

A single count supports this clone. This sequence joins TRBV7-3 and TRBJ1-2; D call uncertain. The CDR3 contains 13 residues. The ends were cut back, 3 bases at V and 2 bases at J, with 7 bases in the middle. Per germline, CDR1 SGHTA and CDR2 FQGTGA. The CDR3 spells CASSLGLNYGYTF. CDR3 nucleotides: TGTGCCAGCAGCTTGGGCCTGAACTATGGCTACACCTTC. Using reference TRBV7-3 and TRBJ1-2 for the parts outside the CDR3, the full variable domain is GAGVSQTPSNKVTEKGKYVELRCDPISGHTALYWYRQSLGQGPEFLIYFQGTGAADDSGLPNDRFFAVRPEGSVSTLKIQRTERGDSAVYLCASSLGLNYGYTFGSGTRLTVV.

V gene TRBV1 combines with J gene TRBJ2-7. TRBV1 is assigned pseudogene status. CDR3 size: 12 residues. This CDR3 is CTSSQETQEQYF. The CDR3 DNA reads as TGCACCAGCAGCCAAGAGACCCAAGAGCAGTACTTC.

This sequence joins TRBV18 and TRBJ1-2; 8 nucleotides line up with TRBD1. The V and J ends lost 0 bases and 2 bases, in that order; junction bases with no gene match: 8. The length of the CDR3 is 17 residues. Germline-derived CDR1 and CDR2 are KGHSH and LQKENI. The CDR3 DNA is TGTGCCAGCTCACCACCCACCTCAGGGGGCGCCAACTATGGCTACACCTTC. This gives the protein CASSPPTSGGANYGYTF.